The rows below give T cell receptor beta chains drawn from one sample of a study of blood T cells in healthy people across ages. Each CDR3 protein is one row after TCRdb ran MiXCR on the 5' RACE reads. The table has about 1.4 million distinct CDR3 sequences, almost 60% seen once. The specimen was blood. These receptors all stem from a man younger than 35 in good health. Each CDR3 is given with its conserved first and last residue.

CDR3aa	j_gene	v_gene
CAIQVGFKGGEQYF	.	TRBV10-3
CASSFALGLAGERNEQFF	TRBJ2-1	TRBV11-2
CASSKGPSAWALRTYEQYF	TRBJ2-7	TRBV21-1
CASSQAGTTSEQYF	TRBJ2-7	TRBV4-1
CASSQDVVALYGYTF	TRBJ1-2	TRBV4-3
CSDDCIGTGNRGACTNEKLFF	TRBJ1-4	TRBV29-1
CASSYSSEGGGDQFF	TRBJ2-1	TRBV6-7
CASSLGGARSTDTQYF	TRBJ2-3	TRBV11-2
CASSRTKGSYEQYF	TRBJ2-7	TRBV27
CASSLSRGKNIQYF	TRBJ2-4	TRBV27
CASSHHPGLAQYYEQYF	TRBJ2-7	TRBV9
CASSKVYTIYF	TRBJ1-3	TRBV21-1
CASSHGTGGSEAFF	TRBJ1-1	TRBV18
CASSLGYGGDQETQYF	TRBJ2-5	TRBV7-9
CASSISNRVENEQFF	TRBJ2-1	TRBV6-5
CSAHLAGESYEQYF	TRBJ2-7	TRBV20-1
CASSLDTYNEQFF	TRBJ2-1	TRBV12-3/TRBV12-4
CSARDRVQFF	TRBJ2-1	TRBV20-1
CASSRGTSGGETQYF	TRBJ2-5	TRBV4-3
CASSAPLEGQETQYF	.	TRBV10-2
CASSLSRGLRSGELFF	TRBJ2-2	TRBV13
CASSPLHNTEAFF	TRBJ1-1	TRBV7-2
CASNSGEGGDETQFF	TRBJ2-1	TRBV12-3/TRBV12-4
CASSLERAGVYEQYF	TRBJ2-7	TRBV5-1
CASSLDGSGQETQYF	TRBJ2-5	TRBV11-2
CASSAPTGRGGEQFF	TRBJ2-1	TRBV6-5
CASRTPLLANQQFF	TRBJ2-1	TRBV28
CATNEAQAGNTIYF	TRBJ1-3	TRBV25-1
CASSLLPASNNEQFF	TRBJ2-1	TRBV27
CASSSLAGGRDTQYF	TRBJ2-3	TRBV7-9
CSARDQAGSGDYNEQFF	TRBJ2-1	TRBV20-1
CASSLSVAEQFF	TRBJ2-1	TRBV7-8
CASSQTSGVDNEQFF	TRBJ2-1	TRBV11-2
CASSSSSRGTADYEQYF	TRBJ2-7	TRBV5-1
CASSLRQGDYGYTF	TRBJ1-2	TRBV27
CASSPPLLRTGHGNEKLFF	TRBJ1-4	TRBV7-9
CASTRTAGGQETQYF	TRBJ2-5	TRBV7-9
CASSIREAGQETQYF	TRBJ2-5	TRBV19
CASSLGEGLAGSSTDTQYF	TRBJ2-3	TRBV7-2
CASSEAWGEGYGYTF	TRBJ1-2	TRBV6-1
CATSDPITDTQYF	TRBJ2-3	TRBV24-1
CASSQGTEPDNEQFF	TRBJ2-1	TRBV4-3
CASSLLNFGGTDTQYF	TRBJ2-3	TRBV5-5
CASFLTGTGYNEQFF	TRBJ2-1	TRBV18
CASSQEHRADPYEQYF	TRBJ2-7	TRBV4-2
CASSQVLLAGNEQFF	.	TRBV4-2
CASSFVRGYRYEQYF	TRBJ2-7	TRBV27
CASSMGQEYEQYF	TRBJ2-7	TRBV6-5
CSAPGLAIINEQFF	TRBJ2-1	TRBV20-1
CASRDYKETQYF	TRBJ2-5	TRBV2
CSVEDLAVRGYTF	TRBJ1-2	TRBV29-1
CSVADSPLEAFF	TRBJ1-1	TRBV29-1
CASSYLAGVGDTQYF	TRBJ2-3	TRBV27
CASRDILRGGYTF	TRBJ1-2	TRBV6-1
CASSPQGRFDEQYF	TRBJ2-7	TRBV4-1
CSAPEGGRGAYEQFF	TRBJ2-1	TRBV20-1
CSASRVGGDQETQYF	TRBJ2-5	TRBV20-1